These 7 T cell receptor beta chains were all obtained from the same sample, sequenced in a study of shared clonotypes between healthy human individuals. Sequenced by immunoSEQ multiplex PCR; TCRdb stores in-frame clones only, minus some. The data contain about 1 million clones, approximately 80% of them singletons. Sequencing was performed on memory CD4+ T cells from PBMCs. Subset noted: CD45RA-negative fraction. The receptors shown here come from a man aged 18 to 29 in good health. Some clones in this sample may be carry-over from other donors' samples.

This rearrangement joins TRBV18 to TRBJ1-1; possibly TRBD1 for D (5 bases). Trimming pared 2 bases from V and 2 bases from J, leaving 9 bases between. Germline loops: CDR1 KGHSH, CDR2 LQKENI. The CDR3 sequence is 14 residues long. In nucleotides, the CDR3 is TGTGCCAGCTCACCAGGGAGGGGTAACACTGAAGCTTTCTTT. Its protein product is CASSPGRGNTEAFF.

The rearrangement joins TRBV7-9 to TRBJ2-5; possible D gene TRBD1, 5 bases. Germline values: CDR1 SEHNR, CDR2 FQNEAQ (reference sequence). Deletions cut 5 bases from V and 4 bases from J, with 20 bases between. CDR3 length: 16 residues. The CDR3 spells CASSQSRVGQRETQYF. CDR3 DNA sequence: TGTGCCAGCAGCCAGTCACGGGTCGGACAAAGAGAGACCCAGTACTTC.

The chain is built from TRBV7-9 and TRBJ2-7, with D perhaps matching TRBD2 (5 bases). V shed 0 bases and J shed 6 bases, with 12 bases lying between them. Germline V CDR1 and CDR2: SEHNR, FQNEAQ (reference sequence). The CDR3 length is 14 residues. CDR3 DNA sequence: TGTGCCAGCAGCTTAGCGGGAGTTTTGGTCGAGCAGTACTTC. It encodes CASSLAGVLVEQYF.

The gene calls are TRBV6-1 and TRBJ1-1, with unresolved D. The germline V and J ends were trimmed by 10 bases and 4 bases, with 16 bases remaining between them. The CDR3 is 13 amino acids. Germline CDR1 reads MNHNS; CDR2 reads SASEGT. The CDR3 loop is CATNSKIGTEAFF. The CDR3, as DNA: TGTGCCACCAACAGCAAGATCGGCACTGAAGCTTTCTTT.

This chain connects TRBV11-1 to TRBJ2-2; tentative D call: TRBD2 (6 bases). V lost 1 base to trimming and J lost 0 bases, with 15 bases between them. There are 18 residues in the CDR3. Germline-derived CDR1 and CDR2 are SGHAT and FQDESV (reference sequence). CDR3 in DNA: TGTGCCAGCAGCTTAGACAGCCCGGGACTTCCGAACACCGGGGAGCTGTTTTTT. Its protein product is CASSLDSPGLPNTGELFF.

The chain has TRBV2 and TRBJ1-1; 7 bases agree with TRBD1. The CDR3 runs 13 residues. Germline assignment: CDR1 SNHLY and CDR2 FYNNEI. J was trimmed by 1 base and V by 8 bases; bases with no gene match: 4. CDR3 amino acids: CASDRQGNTEAFF. The CDR3 DNA reads TGTGCCAGCGACAGACAGGGGAACACTGAAGCTTTCTTT.

CDR3 coding DNA: TGTGCCAGCAACCTGGACAGTCCTAACTATGGCTACACCTTC. It codes for CASNLDSPNYGYTF. This chain joins TRBV5-8 and TRBJ1-2, with D perhaps matching TRBD1 (6 bases). V was clipped by 6 bases and J by 0 bases, with 12 bases between them. CDR1 is SGHTS, CDR2 YDEGEE, per germline. The length of the CDR3 is 14 residues.